These 4 T cell receptor beta chains came from one sample sequenced in a study of blood T cell repertoires in COVID-19. Sequenced by immunoSEQ multiplex PCR; TCRdb stores in-frame clones only, minus some. This sample has about 140,000 clones, with 84% found just once. The material sequenced was peripheral blood. The receptors derive from a human donor in a cohort sampled during active COVID-19.

J is TRBJ2-3 and V is TRBV19; possibly TRBD1 for D (5 bases). The CDR3 length is 14 residues. Germline CDR1 and CDR2: LNHDA and SQIVND (reference sequence). V was pared by 3 bases and J by 6 bases, with 13 bases between. CDR3 nucleotides: TGTGCCAGTAGTATTTCCAGGGCAGGGGATACGCAGTATTTT. It yields the protein CASSISRAGDTQYF.

This chain links TRBV9 with TRBJ1-1; 9 bases map to TRBD1. V shed 4 bases and J 5 bases; nucleotides not matched to a gene: 3. This CDR3 spans 13 amino acids. Germline assignment: CDR1 SGDLS and CDR2 YYNGEE. The CDR3 region is CASSTGTGTEAFF. CDR3 sequence (DNA): TGTGCCAGCAGCACCGGGACAGGGACTGAAGCTTTCTTT.

The chain has TRBV9 and TRBJ2-7; a weak D match, TRBD2 (5 bases). V lost 3 bases and J lost 6, with 19 bases in between. Germline V gene data show CDR1 as SGDLS and CDR2 as YYNGEE. The CDR3 runs to 15 residues. The chain's CDR3 is CASSADLAPSREQYF. The DNA of the CDR3 is TGTGCCAGCAGCGCAGACCTAGCTCCAAGCCGCGAGCAGTACTTC.

The rearrangement links TRBV3-1 (or the pseudogene TRBV3-2) to TRBJ1-2; D gene ambiguous. The CDR3 is made up of 13 amino acids. Looked up from germline, CDR1 is LGHDT and CDR2 is YNNKEL (reference sequence). V lost 1 base, J lost 2 bases, and 5 bases lay in between. CDR3 in DNA: TGTGCCAGCAGCCAAGCCCAAAACTATGGCTACACCTTC. This gives the protein CASSQAQNYGYTF.